This passage covers 10 T cell receptor beta chains from one sample sequenced in a study of cytomegalovirus exposure and HLA in healthy donors. Both 60 Vbeta primers and 13 Jbeta primers went into the PCR. Clones were read by immunoSEQ multiplex PCR, and TCRdb kept only the in-frame ones, dropping some. The table has 250,000 to 350,000 clones, 86% seen once. The sample consisted of PBMCs. Source of these receptors: a man aged 40-55 years in good health and CMV-seropositive.

The gene calls are TRBV19 and TRBJ2-7, with 7 bases that match TRBD2. CDR3 size: 13 residues. Germline values: CDR1 LNHDA, CDR2 SQIVND (reference sequence). The ends lost 2 bases at V and 5 bases at J; junction bases unmatched: 3. CDR3 sequence reads: CASSISREDEQYF. Written as DNA, the CDR3 is TGTGCCAGTAGTATAAGTCGGGAGGACGAGCAGTACTTC.

The chain couples TRBV27 to TRBJ1-5; TRBD1 might be the D (5 bases). Trimming left V 4 bases short and J 4 bases short, with 8 bases between. CDR1 and CDR2 from the germline V gene are MNHEY and SMNVEV (reference sequence). The length of the CDR3 is 13 residues. The CDR3 loop reads CASSWGDNQPQHF. CDR3 nucleotide sequence: TGTGCCAGCAGTTGGGGGGATAATCAGCCCCAGCATTTT.

The chain employs TRBV7-9 and TRBJ2-7, with D possibly being TRBD2 (5 bases). The V and J ends lost 0 bases and 2 bases respectively, with 8 bases between them. Germline values: CDR1 SEHNR, CDR2 FQNEAQ (reference sequence). CDR3 length: 14 residues. The CDR3 region is CASSLASGTYEQYF. In nucleotides, the CDR3 is TGTGCCAGCAGCTTAGCGTCGGGAACCTACGAGCAGTACTTC.

In regard to this clone: Other DNA sequences in this sample translate to the same CDR3. The CDR3 sequence is CASSAGLSYEQYF. DNA of the CDR3: TGTGCCAGTAGTGCCGGTCTTTCCTACGAGCAGTACTTC. The V call is TRBV19, the J call TRBJ2-7, with D uncertain. The germline V gene encodes CDR1 LNHDA and CDR2 SQIVND (reference sequence). The CDR3 totals 13 residues. V was clipped by 5 bases and J by 1 base, with 9 bases between them.

The CDR3 region is CASTLGTGATEQYF. CDR3 DNA: TGTGCCAGCACCCTCGGGACAGGGGCCACCGAGCAGTACTTC. The V gene is TRBV6-5, the J gene TRBJ2-7; TRBD1 agrees at 10 bases. CDR3 size: 14 residues. CDR1 MNHEY and CDR2 SVGAGI come from the germline V gene. V trimming: 7 bases; J trimming: 6 bases; junction bases outside the gene matches: 9.

The rearrangement links TRBV7-2 to TRBJ1-1, with 7 bases matching TRBD1. Losses at the gene ends were 4 bases for V and 7 bases for J; bases not matched to a gene: 3. This CDR3 contains 12 residues. The V gene's germline CDR1 is SGHTA and CDR2 FQGNSA. CDR3 DNA sequence: TGTGCCAGCAGCTCGGACAGGTTTGAAGCTTTCTTT. The encoded protein is CASSSDRFEAFF.

This clone is a singleton in its sample. V usage is TRBV21-1 and J usage is TRBJ1-5; the table's D call, TRBD1, was not checked against the DNA. TRBV21-1 counts as a pseudogene. This CDR3 has 18 residues. CDR3 amino acids: CASSRPGTVIYSNQPQHF. CDR3 DNA: TGTGCCAGCAGCAGACCCGGGACAGTAATCTATAGCAATCAGCCCCAGCATTTT.

The V gene is TRBV12-5, the J gene TRBJ2-3; 8 bases agree with TRBD2. Germline trimming cut 1 base from V and 3 bases from J; bases unmatched to any gene: 6. The CDR3 consists of 16 residues. Germline V CDR1 and CDR2: LGHNT, FRNRAP. The DNA for the CDR3 is TGTGCTAGTGGTTTGGCTACAGCGGGAGAGACAGATACGCAGTATTTT. This encodes CASGLATAGETDTQYF.

V and J are TRBV2 and TRBJ2-3; weak D call: TRBD2 (6 bases). Germline-derived CDR1 and CDR2 are SNHLY and FYNNEI. The CDR3 is made up of 13 amino acids. The V end lost 11 bases, the J end lost 0 bases, and 12 bases lay between the germline ends. CDR3 region: CAGAGFSTDTQYF. CDR3 sequence (DNA): TGTGCCGGTGCGGGGTTCAGCACAGATACGCAGTATTTT.

In this sample, this clone turned up a few times. V gene TRBV28 combines with J gene TRBJ1-1; no firm D call. Germline CDR1 and CDR2: MDHEN and SYDVKM. This CDR3 contains 13 residues. The germline V and J ends were trimmed by 5 bases and 1 base, with 8 bases remaining between them. The CDR3 DNA reads TGTGCCAGCAGTCCATACAAGAACACTGAAGCTTTCTTT. It is translated as CASSPYKNTEAFF.